These 27 T cell receptor beta chains originate from one sample sequenced in a study of control samples from healthy donors and cancer patients. Using immunoSEQ multiplex PCR, the repertoire was profiled, and TCRdb retains in-frame clones only, with some absent. In the table there are roughly 84,000 clones, approximately 90% of which are singletons. Sequenced input: blood. The receptors originated from a man aged 45-60 years in good health.

The chain joins TRBV5-1 to TRBJ2-7; D is ambiguous. The length of the CDR3 is 15 residues. V was pared by 0 bases and J by 1 base, with 11 bases between. Germline values: CDR1 SGHRS, CDR2 YFSETQ. The CDR3 nucleotides read TGCGCCAGCAGCTTGGTGCCAGATTCGTCCTACGAGCAGTACTTC. This sequence encodes CASSLVPDSSYEQYF. The full variable domain, in which reference TRBV5-1 and TRBJ2-7 provide the parts outside the CDR3, is KAGVTQTPRYLIKTRGQQVTLSCSPISGHRSVSWYQQTPGQGLQFLFEYFSETQRNKGNFPGRFSGRQFSNSRSEMNVSTLELGDSALYLCASSLVPDSSYEQYFGPGTRLTVT.

The chain is built from TRBV9 and TRBJ1-1; 8 bases fit TRBD1. J lost 1 base, V lost 4 bases, and 3 bases had no gene match. CDR3 length equals 14 residues. Germline CDR1 reads SGDLS; CDR2 reads YYNGEE. The CDR3 here is CASSTTGANTEAFF. DNA for the CDR3: TGTGCCAGCAGCACGACAGGGGCGAACACTGAAGCTTTCTTT.

V usage is TRBV4-1 and J usage is TRBJ1-6; D is possibly TRBD1 (6 bases). The V and J ends lost 0 bases and 5 bases respectively, with 8 bases between them. The CDR3 extends over 15 amino acids. Germline CDR1 MGHRA, CDR2 YSYEKL. In DNA, the CDR3 is TGCGCCAGCAGCCAAGAACAGGGCCATAATTCACCCCTCCACTTT. Translated: CASSQEQGHNSPLHF.

In its sample, this clone was seen once. The V and J genes are TRBV6-6 and TRBJ1-4; TRBD1 matches 7 bases. Germline V gene lookup returns CDR1 MNHNY and CDR2 SVGAGI (reference sequence). Trimming cost V 6 bases and J 13 bases; bases outside gene matches: 11. CDR3 length: 13 residues. The CDR3 bases are TGTGCCAGCAGAGAGGACAGGTCGAGAGGACTGTTTTTT. Residues: CASREDRSRGLFF.

V is TRBV18 and J is TRBJ1-1; D remains unclear. This CDR3 contains 15 residues. Germline loops: CDR1 KGHSH, CDR2 LQKENI. Trimming cost V 6 bases and J 0 bases, with 14 bases left between them. The CDR3: CASSPGGRLNTEAFF. In DNA form, the CDR3 reads TGTGCCAGCTCCCCCGGTGGGAGGTTGAACACTGAAGCTTTCTTT.

The chain couples TRBV3-1 (or the pseudogene TRBV3-2) to TRBJ1-1; D remains unclear. CDR1 and CDR2 (germline): LGHDT, YNNKEL (reference sequence). CDR3 length: 14 amino acids. V lost 8 bases, J lost 4 bases, and 17 bases lay in between. DNA of the CDR3: TGTGCCAGCGAAGGAGGACGCTCGGGCACTGAAGCTTTCTTT. This codes for CASEGGRSGTEAFF.

The chain combines TRBV6-6 with TRBJ1-5, with D unclear. The V end was cut by 8 bases, the J end by 0 bases, with 11 bases between. Per the germline V gene, CDR1 is MNHNY and CDR2 is SVGAGI (reference sequence). This CDR3 spans 14 amino acids. The CDR3 is CASSEGLSNQPQHF. The CDR3 nucleotides are TGTGCCAGCTCCGAAGGCCTTAGCAATCAGCCCCAGCATTTT.

The gene calls are TRBV3-1 (or the pseudogene TRBV3-2) and TRBJ1-2; D remains unclear. V lost 0 bases and J lost 8, with 19 bases in between. The CDR3 has 16 residues. Germline lookup yields CDR1 LGHDT and CDR2 YNNKEL (reference sequence). The DNA of the CDR3 is TGTGCCAGCAGCCAAGAGAGGTGGGCAGGCCCCTGGGGCTACACCTTC. Protein: CASSQERWAGPWGYTF.

The chain has TRBV9 and TRBJ2-3; TRBD2 agrees at 15 bases. Per the germline V gene, CDR1 is SGDLS and CDR2 is YYNGEE. V trimming: 3 bases; J trimming: 0 bases; junction bases outside the gene matches: 5. The CDR3 is made up of 18 amino acids. Written as DNA, the CDR3 is TGTGCCAGCAGCGCGGGACTAGCGGGGGGCCCTAGCACAGATACGCAGTATTTT. This gives the protein CASSAGLAGGPSTDTQYF.

CDR3 sequence: CASSLAAQSSTDTQYF. The CDR3 DNA reads TGTGCCAGCAGCTTAGCCGCCCAATCTAGCACAGATACGCAGTATTTT. The chain uses TRBV7-6 and TRBJ2-3; D is unclear. This CDR3 comprises 16 residues. The V end was cut by 0 bases, the J end by 0 bases, with 10 bases between. Germline loops: CDR1 SGHVS, CDR2 FNYEAQ.

The chain recombines TRBV18 with TRBJ2-2; TRBD1 matches at 7 bases. J gave up 4 bases and V 6 bases, and 20 bases lay outside the gene matches. Germline loops: CDR1 KGHSH, CDR2 LQKENI. This CDR3 is built from 19 residues. CDR3 residues: CASSGYTGQKPRGTGELFF. DNA for the CDR3: TGTGCCAGCTCCGGTTATACGGGACAGAAACCTCGAGGCACCGGGGAGCTGTTTTTT.

The V and J genes are TRBV5-8 and TRBJ1-2; D remains ambiguous. There are 16 residues in the CDR3. The V end lost 3 bases, the J end lost 1 base, and 16 bases lay between the germline ends. Per germline, CDR1 SGHTS and CDR2 YDEGEE. CDR3 region: CASSSPPVGVNYGYTF. CDR3 nucleotide sequence: TGTGCCAGCAGCTCCCCGCCGGTCGGGGTTAACTATGGCTACACCTTC.

The chain employs TRBV6-1 and TRBJ1-6; the D gene is possibly TRBD1 (5 bases). The V end was cut by 1 base, the J end by 12 bases, with 13 bases between. There are 14 residues in the CDR3. The V gene's germline CDR1 is MNHNS and CDR2 SASEGT. The CDR3 protein is CASSEGKGSRPLHF. CDR3 in DNA: TGTGCCAGCAGTGAAGGGAAGGGGTCGAGACCCCTCCACTTT.

This chain joins TRBV2 and TRBJ2-7, with TRBD2 matching over 15 bases. The germline V gene has CDR1 SNHLY and CDR2 FYNNEI. J lost 6 bases, V lost 6 bases, and 6 bases had no gene match. The CDR3 extends over 15 amino acids. CDR3 nucleotides: TGTGCCAGCAGCTACGGACTAGCGGGGGGGTTCGAGCAGTACTTC. Its protein is CASSYGLAGGFEQYF.

This rearrangement joins TRBV19 to TRBJ1-2, with a weak D call TRBD1 (6 bases). Trimming took 5 bases from V and 6 from J, leaving 28 bases between them. Germline values: CDR1 LNHDA, CDR2 SQIVND (reference sequence). The CDR3 runs to 18 residues. The CDR3 DNA sequence: TGTGCCAGTAGTCCAAGAGGGGGGGGCTTGTTATCAGAGGATGGCTACACCTTC. It encodes CASSPRGGGLLSEDGYTF. Using reference TRBV19 and TRBJ1-2 for the parts outside the CDR3, the full variable domain is DGGITQSPKYLFRKEGQNVTLSCEQNLNHDAMYWYRQDPGQGLRLIYYSQIVNDFQKGDIAEGYSVSREKKESFPLTVTSAQKNPTAFYLCASSPRGGGLLSEDGYTFGSGTRLTVV.

This clone was found once. This chain links TRBV7-9 with TRBJ1-3; no reliable D call. V gave up 3 bases and J gave up 0 bases, with 6 bases separating them. The CDR3 runs 14 residues. Germline assignment: CDR1 SEHNR and CDR2 FQNEAQ (reference sequence). CDR3 residues: CASSLDGSGNTIYF. CDR3 DNA sequence: TGTGCCAGCAGCTTGGACGGCTCTGGAAACACCATATATTTT.

This chain connects TRBV2 to TRBJ2-1; D is unresolved. The ends were cut back, 1 base at V and 0 bases at J, with 10 bases in the middle. The CDR3 is made up of 16 amino acids. From germline, CDR1 is SNHLY and CDR2 FYNNEI. CDR3 in DNA: TGTGCCAGCAGTGAAGATAGTTTCACCTCCTACAATGAGCAGTTCTTC. Protein sequence: CASSEDSFTSYNEQFF.

This rearrangement joins TRBV9 to TRBJ1-3, with 7 bases aligning to TRBD1. The trim removed 6 bases at V and 2 bases at J, leaving 5 bases unmatched. Germline V CDR1 and CDR2: SGDLS, YYNGEE. The CDR3 spans 14 residues. CDR3 sequence reads: CASNQGETGNTIYF. In DNA, the CDR3 is TGTGCCAGCAACCAGGGGGAAACTGGAAACACCATATATTTT. The full variable domain, rest sourced from reference TRBV9 and TRBJ1-3, is DSGVTQTPKHLITATGQRVTLRCSPRSGDLSVYWYQQSLDQGLQFLIQYYNGEERAKGNILERFSAQQFPDLHSELNLSSLELGDSALYFCASNQGETGNTIYFGEGSWLTVV.

The chain combines TRBV10-3 with TRBJ1-3, with D perhaps TRBD1 (5 bases). Germline V CDR1 and CDR2: ENHRY, SYGVKD. The CDR3 has 14 residues. The V gene lost 0 bases and the J gene lost 7 bases, with 10 bases spanning the gap. The CDR3 loop is CAISESPGRNTIYF. Written as DNA, the CDR3 is TGTGCCATCAGTGAGTCTCCAGGGAGGAACACCATATATTTT.

This chain joins TRBV30 and TRBJ2-5; D might be TRBD1 (5 bases). Trimming took off 2 bases at V and 4 bases at J, with 8 bases between the two ends. CDR3 length equals 12 residues. Germline CDR1 GTSNPN, CDR2 SVGIG (reference sequence). Here the CDR3 DNA reads TGTGCCTGGAGTAGGCAGGGAGAGACCCAGTACTTC. It is translated as CAWSRQGETQYF.

The chain employs TRBV5-1 and TRBJ1-4; tentatively, D is TRBD1 (6 bases). The CDR3 totals 15 residues. V was trimmed by 4 bases and J by 5 bases, leaving 15 bases between them. Germline assignment: CDR1 SGHRS and CDR2 YFSETQ. DNA of the CDR3: TGCGCCAGCAGCCAGGGGAGGGGTCGAAATGAAAAACTGTTTTTT. Its protein product is CASSQGRGRNEKLFF.

The CDR3 sequence: CASSFRQGVGTQYF. The CDR3 bases are TGTGCCAGCAGCTTCCGGCAGGGGGTAGGGACCCAGTACTTC. The chain carries TRBV11-2 and TRBJ2-5; 7 bases line up with TRBD1. The germline V gene encodes CDR1 SGHAT and CDR2 FQNNGV. Trimming cost V 3 bases and J 7 bases; bases outside gene matches: 8. This CDR3 has 14 residues.

This clone was recorded only once. The CDR3 coding sequence is TGCAGTGCTAGTACAAACGGAGCGGGGGGCGCAGATACGCAGTATTTT. Amino acids: CSASTNGAGGADTQYF. V usage is TRBV20-1 and J usage is TRBJ2-3; the match to TRBD2 covers 9 bases. Germline-derived CDR1 and CDR2 are DFQATT and SNEGSKA (reference sequence). This CDR3 has 16 amino acids. V shed 3 bases, J shed 4 bases, and the junction held 11 bases outside the gene matches.

V gene TRBV6-2 or TRBV6-3 combines with J gene TRBJ2-7, with TRBD1 identical over 10 bases. Germline V gene lookup returns CDR1 MNHEY and CDR2 SVGEGT. The V segment lost 4 bases and the J segment 2 bases; nucleotides outside the gene matches: 2. The CDR3 is made up of 14 amino acids. Here the CDR3 DNA reads TGTGCCAGCAGTTGGGACAGGGGACCCTACGAGCAGTACTTC. It translates to CASSWDRGPYEQYF.

This sequence joins TRBV2 and TRBJ1-6; 7 bases fit TRBD1. With V trimmed by 3 bases and J by 9 bases, 8 bases remained unmatched. From germline, CDR1 is SNHLY and CDR2 FYNNEI. The CDR3 runs 15 residues. This CDR3 reads CASSELAQGSSPLHF. The CDR3 bases are TGTGCCAGCAGTGAGTTAGCACAGGGGAGTTCACCCCTCCACTTT.

The rearrangement links TRBV4-2 to TRBJ2-7; 12 positions agree with TRBD2. The V gene end was trimmed by 1 base and the J gene end by 5 bases; junction bases not matched to a gene: 6. In germline, CDR1 is LGHNA, CDR2 YNFKEQ. The CDR3 totals 16 residues. CDR3 residues: CASSQARLAGEHEQYF. CDR3 coding DNA: TGTGCCAGCAGCCAAGCCCGACTAGCGGGGGAACACGAGCAGTACTTC.

This chain uses TRBV3-1 (or the pseudogene TRBV3-2) with TRBJ2-7; a weak D match, TRBD1 (5 bases). CDR1 LGHDT and CDR2 YNNKEL come from the germline V gene (reference sequence). This CDR3 is built from 12 residues. Between the trimmed V and J ends, which lost 5 bases and 0 bases, there was a span of 5 bases. This CDR3 is CASSGASYEQYF. CDR3 DNA: TGTGCCAGCAGCGGGGCCTCCTACGAGCAGTACTTC.